One and the same sample provided the 14 T cell receptor beta chains below, sequenced in a study of blood T cell repertoires in COVID-19. Sequencing was performed with immunoSEQ multiplex PCR; in TCRdb, only in-frame clones are kept and a portion is missing. Of about 140,000 clones detected, just over 85% appear once; the ten largest clones hold approximately 4.5%. The sample consisted of PBMCs or T cells enriched from blood (not recorded which). The receptors were sampled from a man between 50 and 59 years old who had recovered from COVID-19.

The rearrangement uses TRBV21-1 and TRBJ1-1. TRBV21-1 is a pseudogene segment. CDR3 length: 15 residues. DNA of the CDR3: TGTGCCAGCAGCATGGGGAGGCAGATTAACACTGAAGCTTTCTTT. Residues: CASSMGRQINTEAFF.

This clone was recorded only once. The V gene is TRBV30, the J gene TRBJ1-1; no firm D call. The CDR3 is 12 residues long. Germline assignment: CDR1 GTSNPN and CDR2 SVGIG (reference sequence). The V end lost 1 base, the J end lost 4 bases, and 7 bases lay between the germline ends. The CDR3 nucleotides are TGTGCCTGGAGTGACGAGAGCACTGAAGCTTTCTTT. It translates to CAWSDESTEAFF.

The CDR3 reads CASSPGTADPWNSPLHF. In DNA, the CDR3 is TGCGCCAGCAGCCCCGGGACAGCAGATCCTTGGAATTCACCCCTCCACTTT. This chain links TRBV4-1 with TRBJ1-6; TRBD1 agrees at 7 bases. Germline V gives CDR1 MGHRA, CDR2 YSYEKL. CDR3 length: 17 residues. V shed 4 bases and J 7 bases; nucleotides not matched to a gene: 13.

The chain links TRBV30 to TRBJ1-6; a possible D gene is TRBD1 (6 bases). Germline V gene data show CDR1 as GTSNPN and CDR2 as SVGIG (reference sequence). V lost 0 bases, J lost 7 bases, and 7 bases lay in between. This CDR3 has 13 residues. The CDR3 DNA reads TGTGCCTGGAGTGTAACAGGGAATTCACCCCTCCACTTT. Translating it yields CAWSVTGNSPLHF.

The count of this clone is one. This chain joins TRBV19 and TRBJ1-1; D is unresolved. CDR3 length: 14 amino acids. Per the germline V gene, CDR1 is LNHDA and CDR2 is SQIVND (reference sequence). Trimming removed 7 bases from V and 0 bases from J, with 12 bases in between. The CDR3, as DNA: TGTGCCAGTAAATTAGAGGCTGTGAACACTGAAGCTTTCTTT. Translation gives CASKLEAVNTEAFF.

This sequence joins TRBV7-2 and TRBJ1-6, with TRBD1 matching 8 bases. With V trimmed by 2 bases and J by 6 bases, 12 bases remained unmatched. CDR1 and CDR2 (germline): SGHTA, FQGNSA. The CDR3 extends over 18 amino acids. The CDR3 region is CASSLMGRQGFFNSPLHF. In DNA, the CDR3 is TGTGCCAGCAGCTTAATGGGGAGACAGGGGTTTTTTAATTCACCCCTCCACTTT.

The J gene is TRBJ2-4, the V gene TRBV12-3 or TRBV12-4, with TRBD1 identical over 7 bases. The CDR3 has 13 amino acids. The V segment lost 5 bases and the J segment 9 bases; nucleotides outside the gene matches: 7. CDR3 in amino acids: CASSPGTDGIQYF. The CDR3 DNA is TGTGCCAGCAGTCCCGGGACAGACGGCATTCAGTACTTC.

This sequence joins TRBV28 and TRBJ1-5; no clear D. The CDR3 is made up of 15 amino acids. Trimming removed 7 bases from V and 6 bases from J, with 19 bases in between. Germline lookup yields CDR1 MDHEN and CDR2 SYDVKM. This chain's CDR3 is CASKRKRVPGQPQHF. The CDR3 bases are TGTGCCAGCAAAAGGAAACGGGTTCCCGGTCAGCCCCAGCATTTT.

The genes are TRBV5-4 and TRBJ1-2; 7 bases fit TRBD1. The CDR3 sequence is 16 residues long. Germline V gene lookup returns CDR1 SGHNT and CDR2 YYREEE (reference sequence). The V gene end was trimmed by 3 bases and the J gene end by 0 bases; junction bases not matched to a gene: 8. CDR3: CASSSPGQRPNYGYTF. CDR3 coding DNA: TGTGCCAGCAGCTCTCCGGGACAGCGGCCTAACTATGGCTACACCTTC. The whole variable domain, filled in from reference TRBV5-4 and TRBJ1-2, reads ETGVTQSPTHLIKTRGQQVTLRCSSQSGHNTVSWYQQALGQGPQFIFQYYREEENGRGNFPPRFSGLQFPNYSSELNVNALELDDSALYLCASSSPGQRPNYGYTFGSGTRLTVV.

This clone was seen a handful of times. The genes are TRBV5-5 and TRBJ2-7; D is unclear. The CDR3 spans 12 residues. V gave up 3 bases and J gave up 3 bases, with 7 bases separating them. From germline, CDR1 is SGHKS and CDR2 YYEKEE (reference sequence). CDR3 bases: TGTGCCAGCAGCTCCGCCTACTACGAGCAGTACTTC. It yields the protein CASSSAYYEQYF.

CDR3: CATSRVGRGRTNEKLFF. CDR3 nucleotides: TGTGCCACCAGCAGAGTTGGCAGGGGGCGGACTAATGAAAAACTGTTTTTT. The rearrangement links TRBV15 to TRBJ1-4; 8 bases map to TRBD1. CDR1 is LNHNV, CDR2 YYDKDF, per germline (reference sequence). V shed 1 base, J shed 2 bases, and the junction held 6 bases outside the gene matches. The CDR3 spans 17 residues. Using reference TRBV15 and TRBJ1-4 for the parts outside the CDR3, the full variable domain is DAMVIQNPRYQVTQFGKPVTLSCSQTLNHNVMYWYQQKSSQAPKLLFHYYDKDFNNEADTPDNFQSRRPNTSFCFLDIRSPGLGDTAMYLCATSRVGRGRTNEKLFFGSGTQLSVL.

V usage is TRBV9 and J usage is TRBJ1-2, with no clear D. Germline V gene sequence: CDR1 SGDLS, CDR2 YYNGEE. This CDR3 comprises 15 residues. The V end was cut by 1 base, the J end by 4 bases, with 14 bases between. The CDR3: CASSVHIVPTYGYTF. In DNA, the CDR3 is TGTGCCAGCAGCGTACACATCGTCCCAACCTATGGCTACACCTTC.

The chain has TRBV7-3 and TRBJ2-1; TRBD2 matches at 7 bases. The V segment lost 3 bases and the J segment 11 bases; nucleotides outside the gene matches: 4. CDR3 length equals 12 residues. In germline, CDR1 is SGHTA, CDR2 FQGTGA. The CDR3 here is CASSFRGEKQFF. In nucleotides, the CDR3 is TGTGCCAGCAGCTTTCGGGGGGAGAAGCAGTTCTTC.

V usage is TRBV4-3 and J usage is TRBJ2-2, with a tentative D call TRBD2 (6 bases). The CDR3 extends over 14 amino acids. V was clipped by 4 bases and J by 4 bases, with 10 bases between them. Germline CDR1 is LGHNA and CDR2 is YSLEER. The CDR3 protein is CASSRGAVTGELFF. DNA for the CDR3: TGCGCCAGCAGCCGCGGGGCTGTCACCGGGGAGCTGTTTTTT.